These T cell receptor beta chains were read from a single sample in a study. TCRdb independently ran MiXCR on the RT-PCR reads; one entry per CDR3 protein. This sample has about 680,000 distinct CDR3 sequences, with 13% to 15% found just once. The material sequenced was memory CD4+ T cells from blood. These receptors all stem from a female donor in good health, serving as a healthy control. The CDR3 runs from the conserved cysteine through the conserved F or W. A D gene is named only where the DNA matches it firmly. Where a row states a size, it is once, few, many or the class of an expanded clone; other rows omit it.

clone_size: few
j_call: TRBJ2-5
d_call: TRBD1
v_call: TRBV20-1
cdr3_nt: TGCAGTGCTAGAACGCCGTCCGGGACAGGAGAGACCCAGTACTTC
cdr3_aa: CSARTPSGTGETQYF

clone_size: few
j_call: TRBJ2-7
d_call: -
v_call: TRBV20-1
cdr3_nt: TGCAGTGCTCGGACCGGGGGATTCTACGAGCAGTACTTC
cdr3_aa: CSARTGGFYEQYF

clone_size: many
j_call: TRBJ2-3
d_call: -
v_call: TRBV6-2/TRBV6-3
cdr3_nt: TGTGCCAGCGGTTCAAGTAGGGGGGATACGCAGTATTTT
cdr3_aa: CASGSSRGDTQYF

clone_size: many
j_call: TRBJ2-3
d_call: -
v_call: TRBV7-3
cdr3_nt: TGTGCCAGCAGCTTCAGGCTCACAGATACGCAGTATTTT
cdr3_aa: CASSFRLTDTQYF

clone_size: many
j_call: TRBJ1-2
d_call: TRBD1
v_call: TRBV4-3
cdr3_nt: TGCGCCAGCAGCCAAGACCCTGGGACAGGCGGGGCCTATGGCTACACCTTC
cdr3_aa: CASSQDPGTGGAYGYTF

clone_size: -
j_call: TRBJ1-4
d_call: -
v_call: TRBV5-6
cdr3_nt: TGTGCCAGCAGCTTCGACTCAGCTAATGAAAAACTGTTTTTT
cdr3_aa: CASSFDSANEKLFF

clone_size: -
j_call: TRBJ2-1
d_call: TRBD2
v_call: TRBV3-1
cdr3_nt: TGTGCCAGCAGCCAAGCCCCTCAACTAGCGGGAGGGTACAATGAGCAGTTCTTC
cdr3_aa: CASSQAPQLAGGYNEQFF

clone_size: few
j_call: TRBJ2-5
d_call: TRBD2
v_call: TRBV7-2
cdr3_nt: TGTGCCAGCAGCCTGACTAGCGGGAACCAAGAGACCCAGTACTTC
cdr3_aa: CASSLTSGNQETQYF

clone_size: few
j_call: TRBJ2-2
d_call: TRBD1
v_call: TRBV7-9
cdr3_nt: TGTGCCAGCAGCCCTGACAGGGCCCTTGGGACCGGGGAGCTGTTTTTT
cdr3_aa: CASSPDRALGTGELFF

clone_size: few
j_call: TRBJ1-2
d_call: -
v_call: TRBV6-5
cdr3_nt: TGTGCCAGCAGCCGTACAGGTCCGCTCTATGGCTACACCTTC
cdr3_aa: CASSRTGPLYGYTF

clone_size: many
j_call: TRBJ2-1
d_call: -
v_call: TRBV20-1
cdr3_nt: TGCAGTGCTAGTCCCCCAGGGGGGTACTACAATGAGCAGTTCTTC
cdr3_aa: CSASPPGGYYNEQFF

clone_size: many
j_call: TRBJ2-5
d_call: -
v_call: TRBV12-3/TRBV12-4
cdr3_nt: TGTGCCAGCAGTGGGGTTGGGGCCCGGTACCAAGAGACCCAGTACTTC
cdr3_aa: CASSGVGARYQETQYF

clone_size: -
j_call: TRBJ2-5
d_call: -
v_call: TRBV27
cdr3_nt: TGTGCCAGCAGTACATTTCAGGGGGGGGCCCAAGAGACCCAGTACTTC
cdr3_aa: CASSTFQGGAQETQYF

clone_size: many
j_call: TRBJ2-4
d_call: -
v_call: TRBV5-6
cdr3_nt: TGTGCCAGCAGCTTGGCCCGGGCGTCGGCCAAAAACATTCAGTACTTC
cdr3_aa: CASSLARASAKNIQYF

clone_size: many
j_call: TRBJ1-2
d_call: -
v_call: TRBV5-4
cdr3_nt: TGTGCCAGCGGGGAGAGGTCGGCCGCTACTCTGGTTGACACCTTC
cdr3_aa: CASGERSAATLVDTF

clone_size: -
j_call: TRBJ2-7
d_call: -
v_call: TRBV3-1
cdr3_nt: TGTGCCAGCAGGGATTCCGGGACTGGAGCCTACGAGCAGTACTTC
cdr3_aa: CASRDSGTGAYEQYF

clone_size: few
j_call: TRBJ2-3
d_call: -
v_call: TRBV7-3
cdr3_nt: TGTGCCAGCAGCTTACGGCCAGTAGCAGATACGCAGTATTTT
cdr3_aa: CASSLRPVADTQYF

clone_size: -
j_call: TRBJ2-2
d_call: -
v_call: TRBV27
cdr3_nt: TGTGCCACTGGTCGAGGGACCGGGGAGCTGTTTTTT
cdr3_aa: CATGRGTGELFF

clone_size: few
j_call: TRBJ2-1
d_call: TRBD2
v_call: TRBV29-1
cdr3_nt: TGCAGCGCAGAGGCACTAGCGGGAAGGGATGAGCAGTTCTTC
cdr3_aa: CSAEALAGRDEQFF

clone_size: many
j_call: TRBJ2-3
d_call: -
v_call: TRBV10-3
cdr3_nt: TGTGCCATCAGCTCAGGGTTGGCAGATACGCAGTATTTT
cdr3_aa: CAISSGLADTQYF

clone_size: few
j_call: TRBJ1-5
d_call: -
v_call: TRBV7-2
cdr3_nt: TGTGCCAGCAGCTCGGGACCGATCGCCCAGCATTTT
cdr3_aa: CASSSGPIAQHF

clone_size: -
j_call: TRBJ1-1
d_call: -
v_call: TRBV20-1
cdr3_nt: TGCAGTGCTAGAGATCCAGGGACCGGGTTCACTGAAGCTTTCTTT
cdr3_aa: CSARDPGTGFTEAFF

clone_size: few
j_call: TRBJ2-5
d_call: TRBD2
v_call: TRBV4-2
cdr3_nt: TGTGCCAGCAGCCAAGAGAGCGGGGGGGAGACCCAGTACTTC
cdr3_aa: CASSQESGGETQYF

clone_size: -
j_call: TRBJ2-1
d_call: TRBD1
v_call: TRBV18
cdr3_nt: TGTGCCAGCTCACCAGTCACGGGGACAGGCGGTTACAATGAGCAGTTCTTC
cdr3_aa: CASSPVTGTGGYNEQFF

clone_size: few
j_call: TRBJ2-7
d_call: TRBD2
v_call: TRBV6-6
cdr3_nt: TGTGCCAGCAGTCGGGTTTTGATGGGGGAGGGCCATAGGGAGCAGTACTTC
cdr3_aa: CASSRVLMGEGHREQYF

clone_size: -
j_call: TRBJ1-2
d_call: -
v_call: TRBV6-2/TRBV6-3
cdr3_nt: TGTGCCAGCAGTTACGAGTTAAATGGCTATGGCTACACCTTC
cdr3_aa: CASSYELNGYGYTF

clone_size: few
j_call: TRBJ1-5
d_call: -
v_call: TRBV10-3
cdr3_nt: TGTGCCATCAGTGAGTTTAGACTCGATTATAGCAATCAGCCCCAGCATTTT
cdr3_aa: CAISEFRLDYSNQPQHF

clone_size: few
j_call: TRBJ1-2
d_call: TRBD1
v_call: TRBV6-2/TRBV6-3
cdr3_nt: TGTGCCAGCAGTGAGCGGACAGGGTCCGGCTACACCTTC
cdr3_aa: CASSERTGSGYTF

clone_size: -
j_call: TRBJ2-7
d_call: -
v_call: TRBV28
cdr3_nt: TGTGCCAGCCTCCGGGCTCCCTTTTACGAGCAGTACTTC
cdr3_aa: CASLRAPFYEQYF

clone_size: -
j_call: TRBJ1-1
d_call: -
v_call: TRBV7-9
cdr3_nt: TGTGCCAGCAGCCCAATGGGGTTCAGTGAAGCTTTCTTT
cdr3_aa: CASSPMGFSEAFF

clone_size: -
j_call: TRBJ2-1
d_call: -
v_call: TRBV7-2
cdr3_nt: TGTGCCAGCAGCTTAGCCGTGACAGACATCTACAATGAGCAGTTCTTC
cdr3_aa: CASSLAVTDIYNEQFF

clone_size: many
j_call: TRBJ2-1
d_call: -
v_call: TRBV6-5
cdr3_nt: TGTGCCAGCAGTTACTCGGGGACTTTCAATGAGCAGTTCTTC
cdr3_aa: CASSYSGTFNEQFF

clone_size: few
j_call: TRBJ2-7
d_call: TRBD2
v_call: TRBV28
cdr3_nt: TGTGCCAGCAGTTTTTCCGGGACTAGCGGGGACGAGCAGTACTTC
cdr3_aa: CASSFSGTSGDEQYF

clone_size: -
j_call: TRBJ2-2
d_call: -
v_call: TRBV18
cdr3_nt: TGTGCCAGCTCACCACAGGATCGGGGGACCGACGGGGAGCTGTTTTTT
cdr3_aa: CASSPQDRGTDGELFF

clone_size: few
j_call: TRBJ2-7
d_call: TRBD2
v_call: TRBV5-1
cdr3_nt: TGCGCCAGCAGCTGGGACTATGGCAACCCCTACGAGCAGTACTTC
cdr3_aa: CASSWDYGNPYEQYF

clone_size: few
j_call: TRBJ1-6
d_call: TRBD1
v_call: TRBV7-2
cdr3_nt: TGTGCCAGCAGCTTGGACAGGGCTTCACCCCTCCACTTT
cdr3_aa: CASSLDRASPLHF

clone_size: few
j_call: TRBJ2-2
d_call: -
v_call: TRBV10-3
cdr3_nt: TGTGCCATCAGTGAGTCAGCTTTAGCTTCGAACACCGGGGAGCTGTTTTTT
cdr3_aa: CAISESALASNTGELFF

clone_size: few
j_call: TRBJ2-3
d_call: TRBD2
v_call: TRBV9
cdr3_nt: TGTGCCAGCAGCGTGACACTAGCGGGAGGCCCAGATACGCAGTATTTT
cdr3_aa: CASSVTLAGGPDTQYF

clone_size: -
j_call: TRBJ1-1
d_call: -
v_call: TRBV6-2/TRBV6-3
cdr3_nt: TGTGCCAGCAGGAAGACCACCTTGAACACTGAAGCTTTCTTT
cdr3_aa: CASRKTTLNTEAFF

clone_size: -
j_call: TRBJ2-1
d_call: TRBD2
v_call: TRBV19
cdr3_nt: TGTGCCAGTAATAGCGGGAGTTTGAATGAGCAGTTCTTC
cdr3_aa: CASNSGSLNEQFF